The sequence of this T cell receptor (beta chain) was determined in a study of T cell responses to AZD1222 COVID-19 vaccine. General study findings and limits: Clonal diversity may have been underestimated, and the donors were mostly white British, with more females than males.

The CDR3 extends over 17 amino acids. The V gene lost 8 bases and the J gene lost 5 bases, with 27 bases spanning the gap. Per the germline V gene, CDR1 is SEHNR and CDR2 is FQNEAQ (reference sequence). Here immunoSEQ multiplex PCR was the method, and the copy in TCRdb shows in-frame clones only, minus some. The top ten clones hold approximately 9.8% of a sample with roughly 75,000 clones, about four fifths of them seen once. About this clone itself: Antigen: not known.

Sequenced here: peripheral blood, sampled on day 0 of AZD1222 vaccination. This chain connects TRBV7-9 to TRBJ2-5; weak D call: TRBD1 (7 bases). The sequence was obtained from an adult in good health. The CDR3 sequence is CASLPGGSYWGAETQYF. CDR3 bases: TGTGCCAGCCTCCCAGGGGGTTCCTACTGGGGGGCGGAGACCCAGTACTTC.